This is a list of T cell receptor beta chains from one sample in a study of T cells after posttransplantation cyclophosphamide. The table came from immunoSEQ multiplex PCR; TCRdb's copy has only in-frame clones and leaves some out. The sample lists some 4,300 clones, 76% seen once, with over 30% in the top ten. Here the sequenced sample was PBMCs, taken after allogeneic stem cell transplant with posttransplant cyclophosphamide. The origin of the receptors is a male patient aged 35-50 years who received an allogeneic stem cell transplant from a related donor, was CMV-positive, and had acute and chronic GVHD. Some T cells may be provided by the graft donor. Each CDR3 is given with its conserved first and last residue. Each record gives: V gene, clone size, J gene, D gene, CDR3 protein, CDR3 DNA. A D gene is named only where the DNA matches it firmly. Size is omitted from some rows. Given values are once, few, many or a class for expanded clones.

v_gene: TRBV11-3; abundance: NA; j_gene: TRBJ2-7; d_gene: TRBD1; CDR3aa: CASSLRTGQGAEEQYF; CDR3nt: TGTGCCAGCAGCTTGAGAACGGGACAGGGGGCGGAGGAGCAGTACTTC
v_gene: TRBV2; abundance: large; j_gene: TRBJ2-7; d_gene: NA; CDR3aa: CASSLQGSYEQYF; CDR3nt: TGTGCCAGCAGTCTCCAGGGTAGCTACGAGCAGTACTTC
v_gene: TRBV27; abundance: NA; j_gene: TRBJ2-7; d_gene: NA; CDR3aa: CACKSSGEQYF; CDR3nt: TGTGCCTGTAAAAGTTCGGGGGAGCAGTACTTC
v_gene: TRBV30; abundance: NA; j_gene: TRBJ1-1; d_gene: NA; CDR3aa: CAWSSMNTEAFF; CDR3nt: TGTGCCTGGAGTTCTATGAACACTGAAGCTTTCTTT
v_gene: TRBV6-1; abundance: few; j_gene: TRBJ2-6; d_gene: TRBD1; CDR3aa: CASKDRGYGANVLTF; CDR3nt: TGTGCCAGCAAGGACAGGGGGTATGGGGCCAACGTCCTGACTTTC
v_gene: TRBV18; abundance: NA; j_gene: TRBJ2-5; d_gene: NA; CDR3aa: CASSPGGETQYF; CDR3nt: TGTGCCAGCTCACCCGGCGGAGAGACCCAGTACTTC
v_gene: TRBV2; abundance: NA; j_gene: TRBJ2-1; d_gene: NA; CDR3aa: CATASSYNEQFF; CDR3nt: TGTGCAACAGCAAGCTCCTACAATGAGCAGTTCTTC
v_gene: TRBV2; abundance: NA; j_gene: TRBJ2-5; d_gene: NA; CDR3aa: CASSRLSETQYF; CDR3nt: TGTGCCAGCAGTCGACTATCAGAGACCCAGTACTTC
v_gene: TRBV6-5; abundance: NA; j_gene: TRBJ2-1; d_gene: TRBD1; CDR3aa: CASSRGQGGNEQFF; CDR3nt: TGTGCCAGCAGCCGGGGACAGGGTGGGAATGAGCAGTTCTTC
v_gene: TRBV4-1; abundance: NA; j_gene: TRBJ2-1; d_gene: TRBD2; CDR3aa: CASSLEREGHNEQFF; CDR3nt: TGCGCCAGCAGCCTGGAGCGGGAGGGTCACAATGAGCAGTTCTTC
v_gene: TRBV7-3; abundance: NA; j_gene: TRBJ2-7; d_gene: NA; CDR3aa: CASSPSDGTSYEQYF; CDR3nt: TGTGCCAGCAGCCCCTCGGACGGGACTTCCTACGAGCAGTACTTC
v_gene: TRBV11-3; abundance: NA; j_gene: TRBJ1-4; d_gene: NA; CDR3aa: CASSLGDSTNEKLFF; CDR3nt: TGTGCCAGCAGCCTCGGGGATTCAACTAATGAAAAACTGTTTTTT
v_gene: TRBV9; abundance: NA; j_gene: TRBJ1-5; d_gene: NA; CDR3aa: CASSVDGQNQPQHF; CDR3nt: TGTGCCAGCAGCGTAGATGGCCAAAATCAGCCCCAGCATTTT
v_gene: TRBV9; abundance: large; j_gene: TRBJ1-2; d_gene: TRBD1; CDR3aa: CASRDLDRDGYTF; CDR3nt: TGTGCCAGCAGGGACTTGGACAGGGATGGCTACACCTTC
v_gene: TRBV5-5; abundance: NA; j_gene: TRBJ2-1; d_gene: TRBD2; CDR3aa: CASATGGDNEQFF; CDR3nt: TGTGCCAGCGCAACGGGGGGGGACAATGAGCAGTTCTTC
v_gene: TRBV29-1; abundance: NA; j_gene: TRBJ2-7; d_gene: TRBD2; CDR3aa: CSVYGLAGGYEQYF; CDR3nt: TGCAGCGTTTATGGACTAGCGGGAGGTTACGAGCAGTACTTC
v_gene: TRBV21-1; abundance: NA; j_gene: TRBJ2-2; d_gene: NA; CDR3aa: CASSDPFDRVFTGELFF; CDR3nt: TGTGCCAGCAGCGACCCGTTCGACAGGGTGTTTACCGGGGAGCTGTTTTTT
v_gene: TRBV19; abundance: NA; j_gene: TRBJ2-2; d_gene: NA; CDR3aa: CASSIDQGTGELFF; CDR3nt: TGTGCCAGTAGTATAGATCAGGGTACCGGGGAGCTGTTTTTT
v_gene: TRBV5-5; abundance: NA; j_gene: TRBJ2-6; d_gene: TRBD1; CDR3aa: CASSLDRGSSGANVLTF; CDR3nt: TGTGCCAGCAGCTTGGACAGGGGGAGCTCTGGGGCCAACGTCCTGACTTTC
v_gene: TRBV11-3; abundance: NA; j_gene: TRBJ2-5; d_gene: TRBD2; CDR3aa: CASSLGGSQETQYF; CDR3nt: TGTGCCAGCAGCCTCGGCGGGAGCCAAGAGACCCAGTACTTC
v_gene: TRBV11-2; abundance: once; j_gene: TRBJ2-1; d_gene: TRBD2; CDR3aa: CASSSRTGGGPLNEQFF; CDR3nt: TGTGCCAGCAGCTCTCGGACGGGCGGGGGACCTCTTAATGAGCAGTTCTTC
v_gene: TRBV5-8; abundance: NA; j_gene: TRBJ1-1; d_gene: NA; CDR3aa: CASSPWNTEAFF; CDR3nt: TGTGCCAGCAGCCCCTGGAACACTGAAGCTTTCTTT
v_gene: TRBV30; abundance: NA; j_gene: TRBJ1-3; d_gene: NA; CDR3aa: CAWRPTRSSGNTIYF; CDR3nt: TGTGCCTGGAGACCAACTCGTAGCTCTGGAAACACCATATATTTT
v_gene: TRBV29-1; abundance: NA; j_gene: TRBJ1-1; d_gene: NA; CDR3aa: CSVETKVTEAFF; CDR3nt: TGCAGCGTTGAAACTAAGGTAACTGAAGCTTTCTTT
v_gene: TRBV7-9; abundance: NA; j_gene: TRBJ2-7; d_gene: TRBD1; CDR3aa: CASSSKSTGPFYEQYF; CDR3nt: TGTGCCAGCAGCTCCAAATCGACAGGGCCGTTCTACGAGCAGTACTTC
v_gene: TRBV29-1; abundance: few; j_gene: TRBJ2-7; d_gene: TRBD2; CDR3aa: CSVVGTGGTEQYF; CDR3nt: TGCAGCGTTGTGGGCACGGGGGGTACCGAGCAGTACTTC
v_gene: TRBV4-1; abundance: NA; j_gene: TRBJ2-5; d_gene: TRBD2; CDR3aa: CASSHHGTIQESQYF; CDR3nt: TGCGCCAGCAGCCACCACGGGACTATACAAGAGAGCCAGTACTTC
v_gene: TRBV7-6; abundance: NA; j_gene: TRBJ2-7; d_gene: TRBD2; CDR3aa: CASSLGSGSHEQYF; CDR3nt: TGTGCCAGCAGCTTAGGTAGCGGGAGTCACGAGCAGTACTTC
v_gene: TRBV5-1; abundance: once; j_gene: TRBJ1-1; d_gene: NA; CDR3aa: CASSLSGGQTEAFF; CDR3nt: TGCGCCAGCAGCTTGTCTGGAGGTCAGACTGAAGCTTTCTTT
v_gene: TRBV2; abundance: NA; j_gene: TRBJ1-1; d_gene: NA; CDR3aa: CASSLDSMRDTEAFF; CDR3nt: TGTGCCAGCAGTCTGGACTCAATGAGGGACACTGAAGCTTTCTTT
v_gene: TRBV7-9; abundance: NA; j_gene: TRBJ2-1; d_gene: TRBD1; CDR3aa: CASRRPGTGGKDEQFF; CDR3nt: TGTGCCAGCAGACGACCCGGGACAGGGGGTAAGGATGAGCAGTTCTTC
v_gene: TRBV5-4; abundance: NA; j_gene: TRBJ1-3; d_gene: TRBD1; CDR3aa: CASSLAGGDTIYF; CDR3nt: TGTGCCAGCAGCTTGGCAGGGGGTGACACCATATATTTT
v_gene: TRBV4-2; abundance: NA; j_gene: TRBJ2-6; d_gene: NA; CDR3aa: CASSQDEASGANVLTF; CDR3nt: TGTGCCAGCAGCCAAGATGAGGCCTCTGGGGCCAACGTCCTGACTTTC
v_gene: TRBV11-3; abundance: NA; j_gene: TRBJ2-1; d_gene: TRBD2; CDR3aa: CASSLTPGSGAGNEQFF; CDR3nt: TGTGCCAGCAGCCTCACGCCCGGTAGCGGGGCGGGAAATGAGCAGTTCTTC
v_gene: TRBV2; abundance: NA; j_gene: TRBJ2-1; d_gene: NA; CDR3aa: CASSENLPSSYNEQFF; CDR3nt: TGTGCCAGCAGTGAAAATCTCCCGAGCTCCTACAATGAGCAGTTCTTC
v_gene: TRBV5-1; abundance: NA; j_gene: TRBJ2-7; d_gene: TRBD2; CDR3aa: CASSSGGGYEQYF; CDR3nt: TGCGCCAGCAGCTCCGGGGGGGGCTACGAGCAGTACTTC
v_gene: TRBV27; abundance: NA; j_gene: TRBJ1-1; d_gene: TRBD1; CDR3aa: CASSLRQGLTEAFF; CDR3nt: TGTGCCAGCAGTCTAAGACAGGGACTCACTGAAGCTTTCTTT
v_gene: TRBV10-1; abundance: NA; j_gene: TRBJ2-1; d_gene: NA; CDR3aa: CASSEGSTFEQFF; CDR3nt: TGCGCCAGCAGTGAGGGTAGTACTTTTGAGCAGTTCTTC
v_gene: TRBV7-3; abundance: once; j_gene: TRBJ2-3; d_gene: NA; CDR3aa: CASSSNGRVTDTQYF; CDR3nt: TGTGCCAGCAGCTCCAACGGGCGGGTGACAGATACGCAGTATTTT
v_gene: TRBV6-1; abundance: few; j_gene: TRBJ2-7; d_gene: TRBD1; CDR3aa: CASNPQGANDEQYF; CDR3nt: TGTGCCAGCAACCCACAGGGGGCAAACGACGAGCAGTACTTC
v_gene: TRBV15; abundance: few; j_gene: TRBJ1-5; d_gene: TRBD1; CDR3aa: CATSRDSGTGYSNQPQHF; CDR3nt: TGTGCCACCAGCAGAGACTCCGGGACAGGGTATAGCAATCAGCCCCAGCATTTT
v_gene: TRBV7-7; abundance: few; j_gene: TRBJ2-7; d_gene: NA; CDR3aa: CASSLGGGHYEQYF; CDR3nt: TGTGCTAGCAGCTTGGGAGGGGGTCACTACGAGCAGTACTTC
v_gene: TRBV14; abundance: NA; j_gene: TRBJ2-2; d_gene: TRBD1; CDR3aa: CASSQGQGDTGELFF; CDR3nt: TGTGCCAGCAGCCAAGGCCAGGGGGACACCGGGGAGCTGTTTTTT
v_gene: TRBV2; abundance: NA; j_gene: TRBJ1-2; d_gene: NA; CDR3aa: CASSRGQAADGGYTF; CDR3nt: TGTGCCAGCAGTCGAGGGCAGGCAGCGGACGGTGGCTACACCTTC
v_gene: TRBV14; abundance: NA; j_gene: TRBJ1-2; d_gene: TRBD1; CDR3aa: CASSHGTGGAGSYGYTF; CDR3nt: TGTGCCAGCAGCCATGGGACAGGGGGCGCGGGTAGCTATGGCTACACCTTC
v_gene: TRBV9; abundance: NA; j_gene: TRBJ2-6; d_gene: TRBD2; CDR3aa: CASSVEGLAGVVRSGANVLTF; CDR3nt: TGTGCCAGCAGCGTGGAGGGACTAGCGGGAGTAGTAAGGTCTGGGGCCAACGTCCTGACTTTC
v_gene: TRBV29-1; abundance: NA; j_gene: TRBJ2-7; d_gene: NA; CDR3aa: CSVEGTYEQYF; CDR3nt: TGCAGCGTTGAAGGTACCTACGAGCAGTACTTC
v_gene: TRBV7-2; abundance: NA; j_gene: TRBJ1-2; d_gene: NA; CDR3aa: CASSSETANYGYTF; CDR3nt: TGTGCCAGCAGCTCCGAGACAGCTAACTATGGCTACACCTTC
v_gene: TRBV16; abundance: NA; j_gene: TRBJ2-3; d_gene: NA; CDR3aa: CASSQSAGHTDTQYF; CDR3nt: TGTGCCAGCAGCCAATCGGCGGGGCACACAGATACGCAGTATTTT
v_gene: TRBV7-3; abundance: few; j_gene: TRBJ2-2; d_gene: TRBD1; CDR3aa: CASSPDRDSTGELFF; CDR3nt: TGTGCCAGCAGCCCTGACAGGGATAGCACCGGGGAGCTGTTTTTT
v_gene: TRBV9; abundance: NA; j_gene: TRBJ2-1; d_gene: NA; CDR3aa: CASRGGAGLNNEQFF; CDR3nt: TGTGCCAGCAGGGGGGGAGCGGGTCTTAACAATGAGCAGTTCTTC
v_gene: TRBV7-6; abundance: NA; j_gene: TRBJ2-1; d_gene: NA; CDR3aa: CASSLRAEPSYSNEQFF; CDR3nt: TGTGCCAGCAGCTTACGAGCGGAGCCAAGCTACTCCAATGAGCAGTTCTTC
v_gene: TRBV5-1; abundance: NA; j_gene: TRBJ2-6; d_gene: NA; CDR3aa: CASSLERGKAGANVLTF; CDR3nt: TGCGCCAGCAGCTTGGAGAGAGGGAAGGCTGGGGCCAACGTCCTGACTTTC
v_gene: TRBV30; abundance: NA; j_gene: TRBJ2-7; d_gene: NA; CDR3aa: CAWSNRIYEQYF; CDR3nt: TGTGCCTGGAGTAACAGAATTTACGAGCAGTACTTC
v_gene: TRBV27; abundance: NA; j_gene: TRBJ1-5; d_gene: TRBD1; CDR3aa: CASRDGQGGYQPQHF; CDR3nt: TGTGCCAGCAGAGACGGACAGGGAGGGTATCAGCCCCAGCATTTT